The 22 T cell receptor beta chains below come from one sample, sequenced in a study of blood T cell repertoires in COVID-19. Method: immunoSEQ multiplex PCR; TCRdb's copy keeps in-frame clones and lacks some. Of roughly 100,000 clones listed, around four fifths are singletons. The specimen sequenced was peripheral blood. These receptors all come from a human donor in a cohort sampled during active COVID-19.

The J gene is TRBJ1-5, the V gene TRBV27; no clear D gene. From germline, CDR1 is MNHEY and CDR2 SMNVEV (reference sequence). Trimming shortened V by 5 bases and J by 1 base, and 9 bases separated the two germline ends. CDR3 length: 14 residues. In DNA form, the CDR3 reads TGTGCCAGCAGTACCCGAGGGAGCAATCAGCCCCAGCATTTT. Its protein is CASSTRGSNQPQHF.

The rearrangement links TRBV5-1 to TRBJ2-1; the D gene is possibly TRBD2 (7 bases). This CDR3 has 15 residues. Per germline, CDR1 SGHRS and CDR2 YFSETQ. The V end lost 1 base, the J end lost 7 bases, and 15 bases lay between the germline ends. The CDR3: CASSLMAQGGNEQFF. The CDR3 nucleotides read TGCGCCAGCAGCTTGATGGCACAGGGAGGGAATGAGCAGTTCTTC.

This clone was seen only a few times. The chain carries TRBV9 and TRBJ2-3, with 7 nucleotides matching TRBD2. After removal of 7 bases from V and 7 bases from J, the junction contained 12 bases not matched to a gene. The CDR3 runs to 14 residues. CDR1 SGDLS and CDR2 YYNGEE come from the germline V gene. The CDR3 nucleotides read TGTGCCAGCCACGGGCTAGCGGAATCTTATACGCAGTATTTT. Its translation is CASHGLAESYTQYF.

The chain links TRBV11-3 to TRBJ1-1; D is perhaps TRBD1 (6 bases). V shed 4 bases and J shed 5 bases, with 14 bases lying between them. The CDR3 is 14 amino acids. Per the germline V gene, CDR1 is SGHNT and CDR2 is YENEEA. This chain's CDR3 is CASSSHRVRTEAFF. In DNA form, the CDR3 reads TGTGCCAGCAGCTCCCACAGGGTCCGAACTGAAGCTTTCTTT. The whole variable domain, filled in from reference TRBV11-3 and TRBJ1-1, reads EAGVVQSPRYKIIEKKQPVAFWCNPISGHNTLYWYLQNLGQGPELLIRYENEEAVDDSQLPKDRFSAERLKGVDSTLKIQPAELGDSAVYLCASSSHRVRTEAFFGQGTRLTVV.

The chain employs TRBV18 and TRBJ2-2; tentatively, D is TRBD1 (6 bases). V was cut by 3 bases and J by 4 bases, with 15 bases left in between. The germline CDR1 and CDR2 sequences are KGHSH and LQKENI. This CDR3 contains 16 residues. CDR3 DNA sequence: TGTGCCAGCTCACCCCCCGCGACAGGTACCACCGGGGAGCTGTTTTTT. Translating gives CASSPPATGTTGELFF.

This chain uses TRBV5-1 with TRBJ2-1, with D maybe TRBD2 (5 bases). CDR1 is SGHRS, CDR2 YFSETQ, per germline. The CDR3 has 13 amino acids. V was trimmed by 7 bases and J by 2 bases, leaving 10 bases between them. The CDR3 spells CASSTGTYNEQFF. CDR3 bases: TGCGCCAGCTCAACCGGGACCTACAATGAGCAGTTCTTC. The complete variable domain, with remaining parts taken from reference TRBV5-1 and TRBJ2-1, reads KAGVTQTPRYLIKTRGQQVTLSCSPISGHRSVSWYQQTPGQGLQFLFEYFSETQRNKGNFPGRFSGRQFSNSRSEMNVSTLELGDSALYLCASSTGTYNEQFFGPGTRLTVL.

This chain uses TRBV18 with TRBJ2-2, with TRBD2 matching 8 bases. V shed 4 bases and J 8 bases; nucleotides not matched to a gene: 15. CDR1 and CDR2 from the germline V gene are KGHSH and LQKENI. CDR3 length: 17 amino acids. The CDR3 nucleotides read TGTGCCAGCTCACTGACAGCGGGGGTGGAAGTTCCTGGGGAGCTGTTTTTT. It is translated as CASSLTAGVEVPGELFF.

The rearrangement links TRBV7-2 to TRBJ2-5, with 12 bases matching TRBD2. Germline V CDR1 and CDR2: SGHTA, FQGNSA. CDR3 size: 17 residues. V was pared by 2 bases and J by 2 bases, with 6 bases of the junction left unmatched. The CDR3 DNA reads TGTGCCAGCAGCTTATGGGGTCTAGCGGGGGGGCAAGAGACCCAGTACTTC. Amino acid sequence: CASSLWGLAGGQETQYF.

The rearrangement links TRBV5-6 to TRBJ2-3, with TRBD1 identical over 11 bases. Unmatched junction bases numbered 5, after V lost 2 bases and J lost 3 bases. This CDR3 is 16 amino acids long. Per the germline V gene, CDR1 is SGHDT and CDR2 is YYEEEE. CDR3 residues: CASSFRTGGMTDTQYF. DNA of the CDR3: TGTGCCAGCAGCTTCCGGACAGGGGGCATGACAGATACGCAGTATTTT. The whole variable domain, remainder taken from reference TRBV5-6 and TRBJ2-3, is DAGVTQSPTHLIKTRGQQVTLRCSPKSGHDTVSWYQQALGQGPQFIFQYYEEEERQRGNFPDRFSGHQFPNYSSELNVNALLLGDSALYLCASSFRTGGMTDTQYFGPGTRLTVL.

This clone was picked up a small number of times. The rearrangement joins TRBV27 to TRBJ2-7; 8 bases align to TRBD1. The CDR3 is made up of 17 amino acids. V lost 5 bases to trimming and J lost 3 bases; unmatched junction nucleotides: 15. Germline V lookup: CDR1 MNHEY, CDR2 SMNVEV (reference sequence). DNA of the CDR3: TGTGCCAGCAGTAGGAGACAGGGGCCGTTGTCCTACTACGAGCAGTACTTC. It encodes CASSRRQGPLSYYEQYF.

This chain's CDR3 is CASRLEGLAGLWGETQYF. CDR3 nucleotides: TGTGCAAGTCGCTTAGAAGGTCTAGCGGGGCTGTGGGGAGAGACCCAGTACTTC. This chain joins TRBV12-2 and TRBJ2-5; the table's TRBD2 call for D was not verified on the DNA. TRBV12-2 is described as a pseudogene. This CDR3 region has 18 residues.

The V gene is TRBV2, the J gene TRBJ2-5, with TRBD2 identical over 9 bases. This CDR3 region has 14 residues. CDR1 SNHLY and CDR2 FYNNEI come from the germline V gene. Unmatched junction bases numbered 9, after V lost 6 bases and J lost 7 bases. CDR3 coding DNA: TGTGCCAGCAGGAGACTAGCGGTCGAGGGGACCCAGTACTTC. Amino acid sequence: CASRRLAVEGTQYF.

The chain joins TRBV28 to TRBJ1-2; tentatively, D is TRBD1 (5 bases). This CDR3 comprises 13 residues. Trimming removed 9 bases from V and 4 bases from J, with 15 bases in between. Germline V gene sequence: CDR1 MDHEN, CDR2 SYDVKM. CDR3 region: CASSRGGSYGYTF. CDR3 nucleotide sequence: TGTGCCAGTTCACGTGGGGGGTCCTATGGCTACACCTTC.

The CDR3: CASRAAGGNTGELFF. The CDR3 DNA follows: TGTGCCTCCCGGGCCGCGGGGGGGAACACCGGGGAGCTGTTTTTT. V usage is TRBV30 and J usage is TRBJ2-2; 8 bases are shared with TRBD2. V shed 7 bases, J shed 1 base, and the junction held 8 bases outside the gene matches. This CDR3 has 15 residues. Germline V gene data show CDR1 as GTSNPN and CDR2 as SVGIG (reference sequence).

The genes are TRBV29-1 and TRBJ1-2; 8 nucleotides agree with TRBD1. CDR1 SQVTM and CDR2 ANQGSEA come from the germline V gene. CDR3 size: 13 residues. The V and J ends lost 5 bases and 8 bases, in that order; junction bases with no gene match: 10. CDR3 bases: TGCAGCGTTTCTGGACAGGGACTAATCGGCTACACCTTC. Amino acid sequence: CSVSGQGLIGYTF.

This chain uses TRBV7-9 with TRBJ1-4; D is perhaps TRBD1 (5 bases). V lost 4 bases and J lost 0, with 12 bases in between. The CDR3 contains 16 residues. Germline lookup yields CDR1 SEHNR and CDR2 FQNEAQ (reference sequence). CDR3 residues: CASSSGHASTNEKLFF. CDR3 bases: TGTGCCAGCAGCTCCGGACATGCTTCAACTAATGAAAAACTGTTTTTT.

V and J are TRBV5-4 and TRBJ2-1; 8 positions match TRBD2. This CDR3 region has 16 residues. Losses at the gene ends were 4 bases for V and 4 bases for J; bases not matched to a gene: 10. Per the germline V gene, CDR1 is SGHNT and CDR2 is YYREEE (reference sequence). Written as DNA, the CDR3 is TGTGCCAGCAGCCCCTCCGGGAGGGGTAGGTACAATGAGCAGTTCTTC. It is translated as CASSPSGRGRYNEQFF.

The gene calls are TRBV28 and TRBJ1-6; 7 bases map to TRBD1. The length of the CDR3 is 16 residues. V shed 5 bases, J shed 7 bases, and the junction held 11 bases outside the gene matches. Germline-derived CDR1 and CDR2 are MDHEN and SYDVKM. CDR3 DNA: TGTGCCAGCAGTCCAAATCCGGGACAGACAAATTCACCCCTCCACTTT. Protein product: CASSPNPGQTNSPLHF.

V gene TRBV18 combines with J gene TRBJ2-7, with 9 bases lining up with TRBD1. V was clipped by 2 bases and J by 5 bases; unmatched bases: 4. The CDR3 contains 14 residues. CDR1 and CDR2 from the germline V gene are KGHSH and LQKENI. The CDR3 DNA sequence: TGTGCCAGCTCACCAGGGACAGGGATGAACGAGCAGTACTTC. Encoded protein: CASSPGTGMNEQYF.

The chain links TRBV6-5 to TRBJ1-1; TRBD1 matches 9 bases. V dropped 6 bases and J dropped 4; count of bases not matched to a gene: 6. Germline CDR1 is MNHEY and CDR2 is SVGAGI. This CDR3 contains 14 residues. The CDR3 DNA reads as TGTGCCAGCAGGCTACAGGGGGCTGTCACTGAAGCTTTCTTT. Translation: CASRLQGAVTEAFF.

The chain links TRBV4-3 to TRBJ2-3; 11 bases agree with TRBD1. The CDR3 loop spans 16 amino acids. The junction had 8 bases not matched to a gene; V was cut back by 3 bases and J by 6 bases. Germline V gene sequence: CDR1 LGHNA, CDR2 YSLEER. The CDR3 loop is CASSQGTGGSGDTQYF. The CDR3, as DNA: TGCGCCAGCAGCCAGGGGACAGGGGGTAGTGGGGATACGCAGTATTTT.

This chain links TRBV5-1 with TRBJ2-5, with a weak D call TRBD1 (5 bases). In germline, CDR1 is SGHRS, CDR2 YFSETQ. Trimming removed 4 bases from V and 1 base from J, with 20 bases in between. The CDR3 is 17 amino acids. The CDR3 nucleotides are TGCGCCAGCAGCCCCTATCCTGGCAGGGTGCCCCAAGAGACCCAGTACTTC. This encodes CASSPYPGRVPQETQYF.